This is a list of T cell receptor beta chains from one sample in a study of Graves' ophthalmopathy and Graves' hyperthyroidism. MiXCR, run by TCRdb on the multiplex PCR reads, gives a single entry per CDR3 protein. The sample yields about 23,000 distinct CDR3 sequences, 45% to 60% seen once. Sequenced sample: peripheral blood. The origin of the receptors is an adult woman with stable Graves' hyperthyroidism. Both conserved end residues are part of each CDR3. Fields, in order: CDR3 protein, CDR3 DNA, J gene, D gene, CDR3 length, V gene, clone size. D genes are given only for firm matches. The size of a clone is reported for some rows only, either as once, few or many, or as a class for expanded clones.

CDR3aa: CASMGRGRADTQYF; CDR3nt: TGTGCCAGCATGGGCAGGGGGCGCGCAGATACGCAGTATTTT; j_gene: TRBJ2-3; d_gene: TRBD1; len: 14; v_gene: TRBV2; abundance: NA
CDR3aa: CASRTSGRGTYEQYF; CDR3nt: TGTGCCAGCAGAACTAGCGGGAGGGGTACCTACGAGCAGTACTTC; j_gene: TRBJ2-7; d_gene: TRBD2; len: 15; v_gene: TRBV7-9; abundance: once
CDR3aa: CASSRQSNQPQHF; CDR3nt: TGCGCCAGCAGCAGACAGTCCAATCAGCCCCAGCATTTT; j_gene: TRBJ1-5; d_gene: NA; len: 13; v_gene: TRBV10-2; abundance: medium-sized
CDR3aa: CATSSNTDTQYF; CDR3nt: TGTGCCACCAGTTCTAACACAGATACGCAGTATTTT; j_gene: TRBJ2-3; d_gene: NA; len: 12; v_gene: TRBV24-1; abundance: NA
CDR3aa: CATSSEASSGAYEQYF; CDR3nt: TGTGCCACCAGCAGTGAAGCTTCCAGCGGGGCCTACGAGCAGTACTTC; j_gene: TRBJ2-7; d_gene: TRBD2; len: 16; v_gene: TRBV15; abundance: NA
CDR3aa: CASSKGRTNSGTDTQYF; CDR3nt: TGTGCCAGTAGTAAGGGACGCACGAACTCGGGCACAGATACGCAGTATTTT; j_gene: TRBJ2-3; d_gene: NA; len: 17; v_gene: TRBV19; abundance: many
CDR3aa: CASTPRGTDSNTEAFF; CDR3nt: TGCGCCAGCACCCCTCGTGGGACAGATTCGAACACGGAAGCTTTCTTT; j_gene: TRBJ1-1; d_gene: TRBD1; len: 16; v_gene: TRBV5-1; abundance: NA
CDR3aa: CSARRTSGRLDEQYF; CDR3nt: TGCAGTGCTAGGAGGACTAGCGGGAGATTGGACGAGCAGTACTTC; j_gene: TRBJ2-7; d_gene: TRBD2; len: 15; v_gene: TRBV20-1; abundance: NA
CDR3aa: CASTLTGGGAFNEQFF; CDR3nt: TGTGCCAGCACCTTGACAGGGGGGGGGGCGTTCAATGAGCAGTTCTTC; j_gene: TRBJ2-1; d_gene: TRBD1; len: 16; v_gene: TRBV5-8; abundance: NA
CDR3aa: CSGTSGFYEQYF; CDR3nt: TGCAGTGGGACTAGCGGGTTCTACGAGCAGTACTTC; j_gene: TRBJ2-7; d_gene: TRBD2; len: 12; v_gene: TRBV20-1; abundance: NA
CDR3aa: CATSYTNTGELFF; CDR3nt: TGTGCCACCAGTTATACTAACACCGGGGAGCTGTTTTTT; j_gene: TRBJ2-2; d_gene: NA; len: 13; v_gene: TRBV24-1; abundance: medium-sized
CDR3aa: CASSLMGEGYTF; CDR3nt: TGCGCCAGCAGCTTGATGGGGGAGGGCTACACCTTC; j_gene: TRBJ1-2; d_gene: NA; len: 12; v_gene: TRBV5-1; abundance: many
CDR3aa: CATLKAGGSYNEQFF; CDR3nt: TGTGCCACCCTCAAAGCGGGAGGCTCCTACAATGAGCAGTTCTTC; j_gene: TRBJ2-1; d_gene: TRBD2; len: 15; v_gene: TRBV28; abundance: many
CDR3aa: CSAVGGTLIRGYTF; CDR3nt: TGCAGTGCTGTGGGGGGGACTCTAATACGTGGCTACACCTTC; j_gene: TRBJ1-2; d_gene: NA; len: 14; v_gene: TRBV20-1; abundance: NA
CDR3aa: CASSESMSVKLFF; CDR3nt: TGTGCCAGCAGTGAATCAATGTCGGTAAAACTGTTTTTT; j_gene: TRBJ1-4; d_gene: NA; len: 13; v_gene: TRBV6-1; abundance: NA
CDR3aa: CSATHPGDTQYF; CDR3nt: TGCAGTGCTACCCACCCTGGAGATACGCAGTATTTT; j_gene: TRBJ2-3; d_gene: NA; len: 12; v_gene: TRBV20-1; abundance: NA
CDR3aa: CASRTTGRTSTDTQYF; CDR3nt: TGTGCCAGCCGAACCACAGGGAGAACTAGCACAGATACGCAGTATTTT; j_gene: TRBJ2-3; d_gene: NA; len: 16; v_gene: TRBV7-2; abundance: medium-sized
CDR3aa: CASSLWGLDNEQFF; CDR3nt: TGTGCCAGCAGCTTGTGGGGGCTTGACAATGAGCAGTTCTTC; j_gene: TRBJ2-1; d_gene: NA; len: 14; v_gene: TRBV7-6; abundance: NA
CDR3aa: CSAIRGGGEQYF; CDR3nt: TGCAGTGCAATCCGGGGCGGGGGCGAGCAGTACTTC; j_gene: TRBJ2-7; d_gene: TRBD2; len: 12; v_gene: TRBV20-1; abundance: few
CDR3aa: CSARGMNTEAFF; CDR3nt: TGCAGTGCCAGGGGGATGAACACTGAAGCTTTCTTT; j_gene: TRBJ1-1; d_gene: TRBD1; len: 12; v_gene: TRBV20-1; abundance: medium-sized
CDR3aa: CAIGDNSPLHF; CDR3nt: TGTGCCATCGGAGATAATTCACCCCTCCACTTT; j_gene: TRBJ1-6; d_gene: NA; len: 11; v_gene: TRBV10-3; abundance: NA
CDR3aa: CASSESGGEQFF; CDR3nt: TGTGCCAGTAGTGAATCCGGAGGTGAGCAGTTCTTC; j_gene: TRBJ2-1; d_gene: NA; len: 12; v_gene: TRBV19; abundance: medium-sized
CDR3aa: CASSLIQGHEQYF; CDR3nt: TGTGCCAGCAGTTTAATTCAGGGCCACGAGCAGTACTTC; j_gene: TRBJ2-7; d_gene: NA; len: 13; v_gene: TRBV28; abundance: NA
CDR3aa: CASSSSSAMAQHF; CDR3nt: TGTGCCAGCAGCTCCTCATCCGCCATGGCCCAGCATTTT; j_gene: TRBJ1-5; d_gene: NA; len: 13; v_gene: TRBV5-6; abundance: medium-sized
CDR3aa: CSAPTRSSGKETQYF; CDR3nt: TGCAGTGCTCCAACGAGGTCTAGCGGAAAAGAGACCCAGTACTTC; j_gene: TRBJ2-5; d_gene: TRBD2; len: 15; v_gene: TRBV20-1; abundance: NA
CDR3aa: CASSFLPGTDGNTIYF; CDR3nt: TGTGCCAGCAGTTTCCTACCCGGGACAGACGGAAACACCATATATTTT; j_gene: TRBJ1-3; d_gene: TRBD1; len: 16; v_gene: TRBV28; abundance: many
CDR3aa: CASSLEGSINQPQHF; CDR3nt: TGTGCCAGCAGCTTAGAAGGCAGCATCAATCAGCCCCAGCATTTT; j_gene: TRBJ1-5; d_gene: NA; len: 15; v_gene: TRBV7-2; abundance: medium-sized
CDR3aa: CSVLQGEGVGYTF; CDR3nt: TGCAGTGTCTTACAGGGGGAAGGGGTTGGCTACACCTTC; j_gene: TRBJ1-2; d_gene: TRBD1; len: 13; v_gene: TRBV20-1; abundance: NA
CDR3aa: CATSDYGNTEAFF; CDR3nt: TGTGCCACCAGTGATTACGGGAACACTGAAGCTTTCTTT; j_gene: TRBJ1-1; d_gene: NA; len: 13; v_gene: TRBV24-1; abundance: medium-sized
CDR3aa: CSARMHRVSGPTKETQYF; CDR3nt: TGCAGTGCTAGAATGCACCGGGTTTCTGGCCCGACCAAAGAGACCCAGTACTTC; j_gene: TRBJ2-5; d_gene: NA; len: 18; v_gene: TRBV20-1; abundance: NA
CDR3aa: CAKYSGSGTGELFF; CDR3nt: TGTGCCAAATATAGCGGGAGCGGCACCGGGGAGCTGTTTTTT; j_gene: TRBJ2-2; d_gene: TRBD2; len: 14; v_gene: TRBV7-2; abundance: NA
CDR3aa: CASHTGTGGSAEAFF; CDR3nt: TGTGCCAGCCATACCGGGACAGGGGGATCGGCTGAAGCTTTCTTT; j_gene: TRBJ1-1; d_gene: TRBD1; len: 15; v_gene: TRBV2; abundance: NA
CDR3aa: CAGREGRIQTGYTF; CDR3nt: TGTGCCGGCAGAGAGGGCCGAATCCAGACTGGCTACACCTTC; j_gene: TRBJ1-2; d_gene: NA; len: 14; v_gene: TRBV2; abundance: once
CDR3aa: CASSLRFYEQYF; CDR3nt: TGTGCCAGCAGTTTGAGATTTTACGAGCAGTACTTC; j_gene: TRBJ2-7; d_gene: NA; len: 12; v_gene: TRBV6-2/TRBV6-3; abundance: many
CDR3aa: CASNPDRADEQFF; CDR3nt: TGTGCCAGCAACCCGGACAGGGCTGATGAGCAGTTCTTC; j_gene: TRBJ2-1; d_gene: TRBD1; len: 13; v_gene: TRBV2; abundance: medium-sized
CDR3aa: CASSRVDEQFF; CDR3nt: TGTGCCAGCAGTAGGGTTGATGAGCAGTTCTTC; j_gene: TRBJ2-1; d_gene: NA; len: 11; v_gene: TRBV5-8; abundance: medium-sized
CDR3aa: CASSLSIGVGELFF; CDR3nt: TGTGCCAGCAGTTTATCGATAGGGGTCGGGGAGCTGTTTTTT; j_gene: TRBJ2-2; d_gene: NA; len: 14; v_gene: TRBV27; abundance: many
CDR3aa: CASSLARDQPQHF; CDR3nt: TGTGCCAGCAGCTTAGCCCGGGATCAGCCCCAGCATTTT; j_gene: TRBJ1-5; d_gene: NA; len: 13; v_gene: TRBV7-9; abundance: NA
CDR3aa: CSAGKGRLDNEQFF; CDR3nt: TGCAGTGCCGGAAAGGGGAGGCTGGACAATGAGCAGTTCTTC; j_gene: TRBJ2-1; d_gene: NA; len: 14; v_gene: TRBV20-1; abundance: NA
CDR3aa: CASSLAVHYSGTGNTF; CDR3nt: TGTGCCAGCAGTTTAGCGGTTCATTACAGTGGTACTGGAAACACCTTC; j_gene: TRBJ1-2; d_gene: NA; len: 16; v_gene: TRBV12-3/TRBV12-4; abundance: once
CDR3aa: CSAREQQSSYEQYF; CDR3nt: TGCAGTGCTAGAGAACAGCAAAGCTCCTACGAGCAGTACTTC; j_gene: TRBJ2-7; d_gene: NA; len: 14; v_gene: TRBV20-1; abundance: NA
CDR3aa: CASSAMGTWAGRNNEQFF; CDR3nt: TGTGCCAGCAGTGCTATGGGAACATGGGCGGGAAGAAACAATGAGCAGTTCTTC; j_gene: TRBJ2-1; d_gene: NA; len: 18; v_gene: TRBV25-1; abundance: NA
CDR3aa: CSARVGAINYGYTF; CDR3nt: TGCAGTGCTAGAGTGGGAGCCATTAACTATGGCTACACCTTC; j_gene: TRBJ1-2; d_gene: NA; len: 14; v_gene: TRBV20-1; abundance: medium-sized
CDR3aa: CASSAIRRSNSPLHF; CDR3nt: TGTGCCAGCAGCGCAATCCGCAGGTCTAATTCACCCCTCCACTTT; j_gene: TRBJ1-6; d_gene: NA; len: 15; v_gene: TRBV28; abundance: many
CDR3aa: CASKKREPPSEQYF; CDR3nt: TGTGCCAGCAAAAAGCGGGAGCCCCCTTCCGAGCAGTACTTC; j_gene: TRBJ2-7; d_gene: TRBD2; len: 14; v_gene: TRBV6-5; abundance: medium-sized
CDR3aa: CAISARGTGLTYEQYF; CDR3nt: TGTGCCATCAGTGCTAGAGGGACGGGGCTTACCTACGAGCAGTACTTC; j_gene: TRBJ2-7; d_gene: NA; len: 16; v_gene: TRBV10-3; abundance: NA
CDR3aa: CASSLFPVGKETQYF; CDR3nt: TGTGCCAGCAGTTTATTCCCGGTGGGAAAAGAGACCCAGTACTTC; j_gene: TRBJ2-5; d_gene: NA; len: 15; v_gene: TRBV28; abundance: many
CDR3aa: CASTPGTSGSFYEQYF; CDR3nt: TGTGCCAGCACCCCCGGGACTAGCGGGAGTTTTTACGAGCAGTACTTC; j_gene: TRBJ2-7; d_gene: TRBD2; len: 16; v_gene: TRBV7-3; abundance: NA
CDR3aa: CASSEGSGTTTDTQYF; CDR3nt: TGTGCCAGCAGTGAAGGTAGCGGGACTACCACAGATACGCAGTATTTT; j_gene: TRBJ2-3; d_gene: TRBD2; len: 16; v_gene: TRBV6-4; abundance: NA
CDR3aa: CAWSVQHAEQYF; CDR3nt: TGTGCCTGGAGTGTACAACATGCCGAGCAGTACTTC; j_gene: TRBJ2-7; d_gene: NA; len: 12; v_gene: TRBV30; abundance: NA
CDR3aa: CASSPGQKETQYF; CDR3nt: TGTGCCAGCAGCCCGGGACAGAAAGAGACCCAGTACTTC; j_gene: TRBJ2-5; d_gene: TRBD1; len: 13; v_gene: TRBV7-9; abundance: NA
CDR3aa: CASSLPSGRGNKETQYF; CDR3nt: TGTGCCAGCAGCTTGCCTAGCGGGAGAGGGAATAAAGAGACCCAGTACTTC; j_gene: TRBJ2-5; d_gene: TRBD2; len: 17; v_gene: TRBV5-8; abundance: many
CDR3aa: CASSDTSGRGLYQETQYF; CDR3nt: TGTGCCAGCAGTGACACTAGCGGGAGGGGTTTGTACCAAGAGACCCAGTACTTC; j_gene: TRBJ2-5; d_gene: TRBD2; len: 18; v_gene: TRBV6-4; abundance: NA
CDR3aa: CASSYPGAMELFF; CDR3nt: TGTGCCAGCAGCTACCCAGGGGCAATGGAACTGTTTTTT; j_gene: TRBJ1-4; d_gene: NA; len: 13; v_gene: TRBV27; abundance: many
CDR3aa: CASSSTTTEAFF; CDR3nt: TGTGCCAGCAGCTCCACCACCACTGAAGCTTTCTTT; j_gene: TRBJ1-1; d_gene: NA; len: 12; v_gene: TRBV7-9; abundance: medium-sized